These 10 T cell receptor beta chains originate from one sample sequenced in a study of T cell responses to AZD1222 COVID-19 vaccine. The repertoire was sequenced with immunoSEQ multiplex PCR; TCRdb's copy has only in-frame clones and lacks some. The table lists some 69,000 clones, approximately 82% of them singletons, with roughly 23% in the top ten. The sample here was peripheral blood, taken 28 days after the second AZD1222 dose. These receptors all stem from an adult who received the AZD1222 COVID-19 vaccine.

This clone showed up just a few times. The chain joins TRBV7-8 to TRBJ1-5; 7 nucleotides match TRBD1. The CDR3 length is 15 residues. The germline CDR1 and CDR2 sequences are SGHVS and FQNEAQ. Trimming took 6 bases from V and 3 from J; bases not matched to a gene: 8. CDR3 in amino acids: CASRKGAGLNQPQHF. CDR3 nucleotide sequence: TGTGCCAGCAGAAAGGGGGCAGGGCTCAATCAGCCCCAGCATTTT.

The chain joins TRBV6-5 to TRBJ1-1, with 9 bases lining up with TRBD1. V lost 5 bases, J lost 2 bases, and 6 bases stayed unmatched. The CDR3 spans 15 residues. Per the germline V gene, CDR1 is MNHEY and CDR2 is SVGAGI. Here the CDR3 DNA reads TGTGCCAGCAGTACCCAGGACAGGGGAAACACTGAAGCTTTCTTT. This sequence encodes CASSTQDRGNTEAFF.

The CDR3 region is CASSFGLGQGNTEAFF. CDR3 DNA: TGTGCCAGCAGTTTTGGCCTGGGACAGGGAAACACTGAAGCTTTCTTT. The V gene is TRBV6-5, the J gene TRBJ1-1; 9 positions match TRBD1. The CDR3 runs 16 residues. V lost 4 bases, J lost 2 bases, and 8 bases stayed unmatched. Germline-derived CDR1 and CDR2 are MNHEY and SVGAGI.

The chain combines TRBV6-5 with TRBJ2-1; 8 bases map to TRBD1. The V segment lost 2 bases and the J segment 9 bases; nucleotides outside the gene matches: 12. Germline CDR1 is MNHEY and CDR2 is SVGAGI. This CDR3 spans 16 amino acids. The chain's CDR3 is CASSYVGQGIGGEQFF. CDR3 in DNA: TGTGCCAGCAGTTACGTCGGACAGGGTATAGGTGGTGAGCAGTTCTTC.

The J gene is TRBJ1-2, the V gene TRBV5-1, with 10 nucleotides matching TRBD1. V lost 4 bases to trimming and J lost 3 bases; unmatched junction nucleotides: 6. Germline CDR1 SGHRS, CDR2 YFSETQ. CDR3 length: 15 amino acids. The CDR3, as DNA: TGCGCCAGCAGCGTGACAGGGGGCGCTGACTATGGCTACACCTTC. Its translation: CASSVTGGADYGYTF.

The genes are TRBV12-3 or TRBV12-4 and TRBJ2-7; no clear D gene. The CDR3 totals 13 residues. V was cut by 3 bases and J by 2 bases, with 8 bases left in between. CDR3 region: CASSFGLPYEQYF. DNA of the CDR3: TGTGCCAGCAGTTTTGGGCTTCCCTACGAGCAGTACTTC.

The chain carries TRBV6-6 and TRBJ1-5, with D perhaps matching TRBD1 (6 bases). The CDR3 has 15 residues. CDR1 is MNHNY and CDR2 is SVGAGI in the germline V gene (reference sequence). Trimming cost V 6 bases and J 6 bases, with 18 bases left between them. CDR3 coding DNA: TGTGCCAGCAGACGCGGACAGAGGGCAGTTCAGCCCCAGCATTTT. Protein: CASRRGQRAVQPQHF.

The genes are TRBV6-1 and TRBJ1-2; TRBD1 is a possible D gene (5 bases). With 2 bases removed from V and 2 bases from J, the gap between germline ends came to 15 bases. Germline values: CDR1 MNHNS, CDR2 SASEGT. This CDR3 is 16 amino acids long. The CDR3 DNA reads TGTGCCAGCAGTGAACTTCCCCCGACAGTGAACTATGGCTACACCTTC. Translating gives CASSELPPTVNYGYTF.

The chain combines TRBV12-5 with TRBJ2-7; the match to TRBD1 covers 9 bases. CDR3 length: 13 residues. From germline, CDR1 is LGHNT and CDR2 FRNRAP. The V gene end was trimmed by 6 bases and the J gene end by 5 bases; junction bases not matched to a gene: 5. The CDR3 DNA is TGTGCTAGTGGCCCGGACAGGGGCCACGAGCAGTACTTC. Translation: CASGPDRGHEQYF. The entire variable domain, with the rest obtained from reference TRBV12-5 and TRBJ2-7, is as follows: DARVTQTPRHKVTEMGQEVTMRCQPILGHNTVFWYRQTMMQGLELLAYFRNRAPLDDSGMPKDRFSAEMPDATLATLKIQPSEPRDSAVYFCASGPDRGHEQYFGPGTRLTVT.

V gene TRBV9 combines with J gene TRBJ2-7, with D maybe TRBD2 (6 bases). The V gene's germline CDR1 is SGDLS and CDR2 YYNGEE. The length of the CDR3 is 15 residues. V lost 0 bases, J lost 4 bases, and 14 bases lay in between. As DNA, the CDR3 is TGTGCCAGCAGCGTAGAATCGTCCGGGAGTTACGAGCAGTACTTC. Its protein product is CASSVESSGSYEQYF.